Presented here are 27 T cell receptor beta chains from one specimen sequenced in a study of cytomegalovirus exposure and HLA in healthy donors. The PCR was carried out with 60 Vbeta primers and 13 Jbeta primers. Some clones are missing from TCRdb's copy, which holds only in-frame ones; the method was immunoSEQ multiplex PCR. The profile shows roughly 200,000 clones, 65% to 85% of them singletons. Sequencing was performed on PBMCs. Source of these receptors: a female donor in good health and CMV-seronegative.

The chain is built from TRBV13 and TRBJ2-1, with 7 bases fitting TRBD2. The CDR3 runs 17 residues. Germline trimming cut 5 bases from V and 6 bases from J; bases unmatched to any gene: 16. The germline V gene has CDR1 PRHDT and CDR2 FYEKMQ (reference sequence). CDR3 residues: CASSPGPNLWEGNEQFF. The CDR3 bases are TGTGCCAGCAGCCCCGGCCCAAATTTGTGGGAGGGCAATGAGCAGTTCTTC.

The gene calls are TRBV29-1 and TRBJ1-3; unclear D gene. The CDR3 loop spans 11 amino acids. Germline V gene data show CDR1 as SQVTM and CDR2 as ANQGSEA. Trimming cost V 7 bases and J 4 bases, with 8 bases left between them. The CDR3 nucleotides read TGCAGCGCAAGCAGGGGAAACACCATATATTTT. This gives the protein CSASRGNTIYF.

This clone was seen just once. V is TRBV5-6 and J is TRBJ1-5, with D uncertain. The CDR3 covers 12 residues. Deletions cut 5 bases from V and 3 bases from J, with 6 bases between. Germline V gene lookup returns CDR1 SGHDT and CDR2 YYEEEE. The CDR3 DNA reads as TGTGCCAGCAGTCAGGTCAATCAGCCCCAGCATTTT. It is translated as CASSQVNQPQHF.

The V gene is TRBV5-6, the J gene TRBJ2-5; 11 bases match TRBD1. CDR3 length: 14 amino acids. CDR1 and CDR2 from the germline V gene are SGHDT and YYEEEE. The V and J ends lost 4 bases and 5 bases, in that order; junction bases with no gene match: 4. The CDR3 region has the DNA TGTGCCAGCAGCCAGGGACAGGGGGGCGAGACCCAGTACTTC. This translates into CASSQGQGGETQYF.

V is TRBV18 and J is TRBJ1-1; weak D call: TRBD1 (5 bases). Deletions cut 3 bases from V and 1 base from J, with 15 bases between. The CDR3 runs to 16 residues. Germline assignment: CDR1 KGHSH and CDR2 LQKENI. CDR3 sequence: CASSPLIGQGNTEAFF. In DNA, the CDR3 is TGTGCCAGCTCACCTCTTATCGGGCAGGGGAACACTGAAGCTTTCTTT. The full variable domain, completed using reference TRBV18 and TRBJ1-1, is NAGVMQNPRHLVRRRGQEARLRCSPMKGHSHVYWYRQLPEEGLKFMVYLQKENIIDESGMPKERFSAEFPKEGPSILRIQQVVRGDSAAYFCASSPLIGQGNTEAFFGQGTRLTVV.

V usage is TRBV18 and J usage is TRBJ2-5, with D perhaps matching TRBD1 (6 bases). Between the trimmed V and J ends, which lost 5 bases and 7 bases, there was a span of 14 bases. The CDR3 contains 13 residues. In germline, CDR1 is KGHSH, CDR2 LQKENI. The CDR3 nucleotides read TGTGCCAGCTCAGAGAACAGGGAAGGGACCCAGTACTTC. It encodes CASSENREGTQYF.

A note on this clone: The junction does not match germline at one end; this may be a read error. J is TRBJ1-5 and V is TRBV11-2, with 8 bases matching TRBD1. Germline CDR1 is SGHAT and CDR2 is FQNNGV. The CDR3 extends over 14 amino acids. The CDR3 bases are TGTGCCAGCAGCCCGACAGGGGTCAATCAACCCCAGCATTTT. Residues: CASSPTGVNQPQHF.

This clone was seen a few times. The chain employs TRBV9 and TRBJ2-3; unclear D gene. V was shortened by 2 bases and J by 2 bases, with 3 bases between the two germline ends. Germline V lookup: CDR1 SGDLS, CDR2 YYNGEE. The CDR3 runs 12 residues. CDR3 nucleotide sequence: TGTGCCAGCAGCGTCAACACAGATACGCAGTATTTT. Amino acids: CASSVNTDTQYF.

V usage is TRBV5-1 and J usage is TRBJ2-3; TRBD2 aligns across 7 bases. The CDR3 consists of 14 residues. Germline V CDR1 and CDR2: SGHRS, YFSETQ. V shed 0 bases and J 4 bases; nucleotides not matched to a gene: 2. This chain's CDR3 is CASSLGAGADTQYF. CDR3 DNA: TGCGCCAGCAGCTTGGGTGCGGGGGCAGATACGCAGTATTTT.

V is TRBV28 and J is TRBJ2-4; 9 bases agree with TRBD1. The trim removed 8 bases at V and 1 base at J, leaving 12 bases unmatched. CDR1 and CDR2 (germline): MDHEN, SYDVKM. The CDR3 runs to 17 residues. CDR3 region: CASRDRVPPKAKNIQYF. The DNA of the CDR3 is TGTGCCAGCCGGGACAGGGTTCCCCCTAAGGCCAAAAACATTCAGTACTTC.

The DNA for the CDR3 is TGTGCCAGCAGCCAAGAAGGGAGGGGGACTGAAGCTTTCTTT. Residues: CASSQEGRGTEAFF. The rearrangement joins TRBV14 to TRBJ1-1, with D maybe TRBD1 (6 bases). Germline loops: CDR1 SGHDN, CDR2 FVKESK. CDR3 length equals 14 residues. Trimming removed 0 bases at V and 5 bases at J, with 10 bases between.

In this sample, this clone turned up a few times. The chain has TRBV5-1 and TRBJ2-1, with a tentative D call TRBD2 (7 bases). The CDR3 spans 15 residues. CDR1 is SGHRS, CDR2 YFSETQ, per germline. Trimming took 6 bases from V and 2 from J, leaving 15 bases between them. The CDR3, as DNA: TGCGCCAGCACCCCTGCGGGGGCCGCCTACAATGAGCAGTTCTTC. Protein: CASTPAGAAYNEQFF.

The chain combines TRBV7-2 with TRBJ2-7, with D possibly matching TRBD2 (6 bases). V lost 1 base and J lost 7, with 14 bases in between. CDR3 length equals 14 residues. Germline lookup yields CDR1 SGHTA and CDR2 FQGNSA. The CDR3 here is CASSLGLAPPEQYF. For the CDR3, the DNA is TGTGCCAGCAGCTTAGGTCTAGCGCCCCCAGAGCAGTACTTC.

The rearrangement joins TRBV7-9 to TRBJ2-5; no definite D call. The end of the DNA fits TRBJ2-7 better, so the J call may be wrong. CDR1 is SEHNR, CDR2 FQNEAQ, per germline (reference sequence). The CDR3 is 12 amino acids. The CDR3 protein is CASEIRDYEQYF. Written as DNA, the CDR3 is TGTGCCAGCGAGATAAGAGACTACGAGCAGTACTTC.

The CDR3 protein is CASRKLRENTDTQYF. CDR3 nucleotide sequence: TGTGCCAGCAGAAAGCTGAGGGAAAACACAGATACGCAGTATTTT. The rearrangement joins TRBV5-6 to TRBJ2-3; TRBD2 might be the D (5 bases). Germline assignment: CDR1 SGHDT and CDR2 YYEEEE. V lost 5 bases and J 2 bases, leaving 15 bases between the germline ends. The CDR3 totals 15 residues.

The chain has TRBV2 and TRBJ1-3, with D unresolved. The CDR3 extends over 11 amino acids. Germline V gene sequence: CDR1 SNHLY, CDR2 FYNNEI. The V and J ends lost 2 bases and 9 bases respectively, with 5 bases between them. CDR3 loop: CASSEFSTIYF. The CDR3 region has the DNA TGTGCCAGCAGTGAATTCAGCACCATATATTTT.

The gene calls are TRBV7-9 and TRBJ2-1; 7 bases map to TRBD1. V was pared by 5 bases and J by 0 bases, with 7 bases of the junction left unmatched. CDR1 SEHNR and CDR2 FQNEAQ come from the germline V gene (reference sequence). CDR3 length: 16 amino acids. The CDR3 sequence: CASSVLQGSSYNEQFF. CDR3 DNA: TGTGCCAGCAGCGTCCTACAGGGGAGCTCCTACAATGAGCAGTTCTTC.

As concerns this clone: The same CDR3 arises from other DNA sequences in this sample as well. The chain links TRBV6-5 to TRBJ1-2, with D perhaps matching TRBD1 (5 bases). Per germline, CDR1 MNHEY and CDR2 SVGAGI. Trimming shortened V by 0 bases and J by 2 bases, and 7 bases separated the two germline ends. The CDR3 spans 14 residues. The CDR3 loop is CASSYSGGNYGYTF. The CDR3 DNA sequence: TGTGCCAGCAGTTACTCCGGGGGGAACTATGGCTACACCTTC.

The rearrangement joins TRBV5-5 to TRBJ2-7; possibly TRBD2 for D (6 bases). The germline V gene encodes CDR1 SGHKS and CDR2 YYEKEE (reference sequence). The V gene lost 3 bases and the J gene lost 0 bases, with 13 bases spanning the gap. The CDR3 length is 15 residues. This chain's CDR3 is CASSSRDLSSYEQYF. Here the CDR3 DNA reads TGTGCCAGCAGCTCCCGGGACTTGAGCTCCTACGAGCAGTACTTC.

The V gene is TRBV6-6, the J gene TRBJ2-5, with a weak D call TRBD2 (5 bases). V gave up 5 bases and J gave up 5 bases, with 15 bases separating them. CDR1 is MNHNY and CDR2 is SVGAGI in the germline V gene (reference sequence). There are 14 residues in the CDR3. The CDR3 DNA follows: TGTGCCAGCAGTGCTAGCATGGTTGGTGAGACCCAGTACTTC. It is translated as CASSASMVGETQYF.

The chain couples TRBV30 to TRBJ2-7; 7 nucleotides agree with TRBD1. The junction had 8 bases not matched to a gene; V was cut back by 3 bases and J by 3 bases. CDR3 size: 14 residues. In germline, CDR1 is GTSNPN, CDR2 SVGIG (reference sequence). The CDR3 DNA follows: TGTGCCTGGAGCCAACGACAGGGTGGCTACGAGCAGTACTTC. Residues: CAWSQRQGGYEQYF.

The CDR3 loop is CAWSYQSGTGVVFF. The CDR3 coding sequence is TGTGCCTGGAGTTATCAATCCGGGACAGGGGTTGTTTTCTTT. The rearrangement links TRBV30 to TRBJ1-1; 10 nucleotides align to TRBD1. With V trimmed by 2 bases and J by 13 bases, 13 bases remained unmatched. The CDR3 is 14 amino acids. In germline, CDR1 is GTSNPN, CDR2 SVGIG (reference sequence).

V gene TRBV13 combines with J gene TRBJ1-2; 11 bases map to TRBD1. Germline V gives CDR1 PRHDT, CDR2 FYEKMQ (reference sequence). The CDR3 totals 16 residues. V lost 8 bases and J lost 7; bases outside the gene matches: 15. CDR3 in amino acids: CASLTTPGQGVGGYTF. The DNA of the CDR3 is TGTGCCAGCCTGACCACTCCGGGACAGGGGGTGGGTGGCTACACCTTC.

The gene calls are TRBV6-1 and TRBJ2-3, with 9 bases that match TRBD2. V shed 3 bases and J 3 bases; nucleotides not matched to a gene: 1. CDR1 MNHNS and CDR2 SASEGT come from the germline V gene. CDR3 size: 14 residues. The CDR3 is CASSEAGGTDTQYF. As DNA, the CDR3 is TGTGCCAGCAGTGAGGCGGGGGGGACAGATACGCAGTATTTT.

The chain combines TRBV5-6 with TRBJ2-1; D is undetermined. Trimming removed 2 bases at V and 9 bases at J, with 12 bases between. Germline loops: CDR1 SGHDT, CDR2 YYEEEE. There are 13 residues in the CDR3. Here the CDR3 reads CASSFIGVREQFF. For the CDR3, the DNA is TGTGCCAGCAGCTTTATCGGAGTCCGTGAGCAGTTCTTC.

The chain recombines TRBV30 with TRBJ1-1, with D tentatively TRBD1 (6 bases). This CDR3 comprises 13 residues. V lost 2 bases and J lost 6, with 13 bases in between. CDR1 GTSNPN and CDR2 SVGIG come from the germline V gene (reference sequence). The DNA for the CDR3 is TGTGCCTGGAGTCGGTATACAGGGTCTGAAGCTTTCTTT. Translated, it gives CAWSRYTGSEAFF.

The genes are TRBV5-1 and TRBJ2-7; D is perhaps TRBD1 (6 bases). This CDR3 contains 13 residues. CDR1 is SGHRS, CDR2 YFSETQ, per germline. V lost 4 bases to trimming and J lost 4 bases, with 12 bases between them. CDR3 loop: CASSQDSLYEQYF. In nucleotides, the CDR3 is TGCGCCAGCAGCCAGGACAGCCTTTACGAGCAGTACTTC.